The clone carrying this T cell receptor beta chain was seen ten or more times. What it binds is not known. Stated time point: pre-sensitization, week 0. Treatment denoted: therapeutic diphenylcyclopropenone sensitization with weekly scalp DPC. The authors' total RNA extraction used unfractionated whole blood. TCRdb re-analysed the RACE reads in MiXCR, keeping a single row per CDR3 protein. The table has a few hundred thousand distinct CDR3 sequences, over 5% seen once. These data come from a study of human T cells and chemical hapten exposure. Across the study: Slight volume differences across pooled libraries mainly accounted for varying per-sample TCR yields.

Study outcomes and limitations: Compared with pre-sensitization or healthy control sets, expanded TCRs clustered more.

The source was whole blood, collected in connection with sensitization to the hapten diphenylcyclopropenone (DPC). The TCR sequence derives from a woman between 18 and 29 years old with alopecia areata. Some clones in this sample may be carry-over from other donors' samples.

CDR3 sequence reads: CSAGQGWNSPLHF. The CDR3 coding sequence is TGCAGTGCTGGACAGGGTTGGAATTCACCCCTCCACTTT. The J gene is TRBJ1-6, the V gene TRBV20-1; 8 positions agree with TRBD1. CDR1 and CDR2 from the germline V gene are DFQATT and SNEGSKA (reference sequence). The CDR3 sequence is 13 residues long. After removal of 5 bases from V and 7 bases from J, the junction contained 4 bases not matched to a gene.